This T cell receptor beta chain was found in a study of PD-1 blockade in classical Hodgkin lymphoma. No patient escaped relapse after autologous stem cell transplantation, and brentuximab vedotin exposure varied. The CDR3 consists of 15 residues. CDR1 is SGDLS, CDR2 YYNGEE, per germline. After removal of 3 bases from V and 3 bases from J, the junction contained 8 bases not matched to a gene. As regards this clone: The antigen remains unidentified.

Clones were sequenced by immunoSEQ multiplex PCR, and TCRdb holds only the in-frame ones, with some missing. The table includes 45,000 to 50,000 clones, 80% detected once. General study results and limits: The study found complete responders had baseline diversity similar to newly diagnosed patients. With respect to the repertoire differences, their causes, possibly disease activity or prior therapy, remain undefined.

This clonotype originated in a human donor with classical Hodgkin lymphoma. The sample was peripheral blood mononuclear cells (PBMCs), taken before the second cycle of nivolumab. The V and J genes are TRBV9 and TRBJ2-7, with TRBD1 matching over 8 bases. The CDR3 bases are TGTGCCAGCAGCGCAAATCAGGGGGCCGGCTACGAGCAGTACTTC. Its protein is CASSANQGAGYEQYF.